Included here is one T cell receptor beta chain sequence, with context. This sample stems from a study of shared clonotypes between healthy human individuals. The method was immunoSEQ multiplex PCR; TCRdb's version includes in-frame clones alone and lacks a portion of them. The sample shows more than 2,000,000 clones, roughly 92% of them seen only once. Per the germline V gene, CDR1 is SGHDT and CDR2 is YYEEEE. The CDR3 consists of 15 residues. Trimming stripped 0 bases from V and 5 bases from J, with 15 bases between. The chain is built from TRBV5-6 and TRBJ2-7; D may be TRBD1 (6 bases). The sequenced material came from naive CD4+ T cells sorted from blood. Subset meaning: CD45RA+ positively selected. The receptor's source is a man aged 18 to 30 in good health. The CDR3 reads CASSLVGGSKDEQYF. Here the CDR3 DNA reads TGTGCCAGCAGCTTGGTAGGGGGTTCAAAAGACGAGCAGTACTTC.